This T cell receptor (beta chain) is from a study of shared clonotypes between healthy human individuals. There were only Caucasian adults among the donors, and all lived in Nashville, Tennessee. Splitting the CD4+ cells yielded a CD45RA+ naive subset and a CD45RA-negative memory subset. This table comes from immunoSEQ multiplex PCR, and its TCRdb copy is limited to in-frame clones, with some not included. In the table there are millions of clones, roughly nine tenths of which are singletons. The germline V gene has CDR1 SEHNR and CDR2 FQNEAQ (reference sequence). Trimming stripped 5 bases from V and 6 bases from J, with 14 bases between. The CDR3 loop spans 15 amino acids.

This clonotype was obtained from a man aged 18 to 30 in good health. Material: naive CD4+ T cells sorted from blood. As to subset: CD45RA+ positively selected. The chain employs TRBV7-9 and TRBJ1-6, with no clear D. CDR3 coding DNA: TGTGCCAGCAGCGGGCCGGAATTGGGTAATTCACCCCTCCACTTT. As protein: CASSGPELGNSPLHF.